The rows below give T cell receptor beta chains drawn from one sample of a study of T cell changes during pregnancy in multiple sclerosis. Libraries were prepared by immunoSEQ multiplex PCR; TCRdb keeps only in-frame clonotypes and omits some of them. The sample shows about 40,000 clones, just over 85% of them seen only once. The sequenced sample was CD4+ T cells from peripheral blood mononuclear cells, obtained before pregnancy. These receptors came from a female donor with multiple sclerosis, enrolled in a pregnancy study. The CDR3 runs from the conserved cysteine through the conserved F or W. The D gene is left open where the match is weak. Rows give clone size only sometimes, using once, few, many, or a class for an expanded clone.

j_call d_call clone_size v_call cdr3_aa cdr3_nt
TRBJ1-5 . . TRBV2 CATAPDAGRNQPQHF TGTGCCACCGCCCCGGATGCAGGGCGCAATCAGCCCCAGCATTTT
TRBJ2-1 TRBD2 . TRBV5-1 CASSIPVAGGYEQFF TGCGCCAGCAGCATCCCGGTGGCGGGAGGTTATGAGCAGTTCTTC
TRBJ2-6 . . TRBV2 CASSVTPGAGANVLTF TGTGCCAGCAGTGTTACTCCAGGGGCTGGGGCCAACGTCCTGACTTTC
TRBJ2-3 . . TRBV30 CAWSRDSYTQYF TGTGCCTGGAGCCGAGACTCTTATACGCAGTATTTT
TRBJ2-1 . . TRBV5-4 CASSRGSGFSSYNEQFF TGTGCCAGCAGCCGAGGCTCGGGTTTCAGCTCCTACAATGAGCAGTTCTTC
TRBJ2-1 . . TRBV2 CASSGLGTRGEQFF TGTGCCAGCAGTGGACTAGGGACGAGGGGTGAGCAGTTCTTC
TRBJ2-5 . . TRBV28 CASSLAREETQYF TGTGCCAGCAGTTTGGCGAGGGAAGAGACCCAGTACTTC
TRBJ1-5 TRBD1 . TRBV7-9 CASSLATGVLSAQHF TGTGCCAGCAGCTTAGCCACAGGGGTCTTATCGGCCCAGCATTTT
TRBJ2-7 TRBD2 once TRBV19 CASSTPGTSGSYEQYF TGTGCCAGTAGTACCCCGGGGACTAGCGGGAGTTACGAGCAGTACTTC
TRBJ1-5 . . TRBV29-1 CSVGSQGYNQPQHF TGCAGCGTCGGTAGTCAGGGGTACAATCAGCCCCAGCATTTT
TRBJ1-5 TRBD1 . TRBV6-1 CASRGTGGEGQPQHF TGTGCCAGCAGGGGGACAGGGGGCGAAGGGCAGCCCCAGCATTTT
TRBJ2-3 TRBD1 . TRBV27 CASRPIPGQGATDTQYF TGTGCCAGCAGACCAATCCCGGGACAGGGGGCAACAGATACGCAGTATTTT
TRBJ2-7 . . TRBV28 CASSFAGAEQYF TGTGCCAGCAGTTTCGCGGGTGCCGAGCAGTACTTC
TRBJ2-2 TRBD1 . TRBV19 CATRQGVPGELFF TGTGCCACCAGACAGGGGGTTCCCGGGGAGCTGTTTTTT
TRBJ2-7 . few TRBV10-3 CAISLQGGEQYF TGTGCCATCAGTTTACAGGGCGGCGAGCAGTACTTC
TRBJ2-2 . . TRBV13 CASSTRTGELFF TGTGCCAGCAGCACGCGCACCGGGGAGCTGTTTTTT
TRBJ1-2 TRBD1 . TRBV11-2 CASSPSTGINYGYTF TGTGCCAGCAGCCCCTCGACAGGGATTAACTATGGCTACACCTTC